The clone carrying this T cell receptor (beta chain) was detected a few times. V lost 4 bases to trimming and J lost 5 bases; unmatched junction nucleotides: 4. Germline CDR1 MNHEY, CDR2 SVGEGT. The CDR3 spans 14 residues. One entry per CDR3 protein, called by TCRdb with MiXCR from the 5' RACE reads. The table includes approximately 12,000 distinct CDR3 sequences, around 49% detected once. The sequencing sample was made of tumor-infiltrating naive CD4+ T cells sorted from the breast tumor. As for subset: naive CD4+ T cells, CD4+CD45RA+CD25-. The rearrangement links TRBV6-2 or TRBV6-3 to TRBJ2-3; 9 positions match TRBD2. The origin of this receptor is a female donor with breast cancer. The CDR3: CASSLAGEVDTQYF. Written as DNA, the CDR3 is TGTGCCAGCAGTTTAGCGGGAGAGGTAGATACGCAGTATTTT.